This passage covers 19 T cell receptor beta chains from one sample sequenced in a study of shared clonotypes between healthy human individuals. Only in-frame clones appear in the TCRdb table, and some are missing; sequencing was by immunoSEQ multiplex PCR. The table has about 2.4 million clones, approximately 93% seen once. Sequenced: naive CD4+ T cells from PBMCs. Stated subset: CD45RA+ positively selected. Every receptor here comes from a man aged 18 to 29 in good health. Some clones in this sample may be carry-over from other donors' samples.

The J gene is TRBJ2-1, the V gene TRBV7-9; perhaps TRBD2 as D (5 bases). Trimming cost V 4 bases and J 3 bases, with 16 bases left between them. CDR1 and CDR2 from the germline V gene are SEHNR and FQNEAQ (reference sequence). The CDR3 covers 16 residues. The CDR3 DNA follows: TGTGCCAGCAGCTATCTCAGCCTGGAGGACTACAATGAGCAGTTCTTC. This gives the protein CASSYLSLEDYNEQFF.

This CDR3 reads CASSQGAREGEKLFF. The DNA for the CDR3 is TGCGCCAGCAGCCAAGGTGCCAGGGAAGGGGAAAAACTGTTTTTT. The chain carries TRBV4-3 and TRBJ1-4, with D perhaps matching TRBD1 (5 bases). Germline CDR1 reads LGHNA; CDR2 reads YSLEER. CDR3 length: 15 residues. Trimming took 1 base from V and 8 from J, leaving 14 bases between them.

The V gene is TRBV18, the J gene TRBJ2-7, with D uncertain. The germline V and J ends were trimmed by 2 bases and 7 bases, with 12 bases remaining between them. The CDR3 covers 13 residues. CDR1 is KGHSH and CDR2 is LQKENI in the germline V gene. The CDR3 spells CASSPGMAEEQYF. The CDR3 bases are TGTGCCAGCTCACCAGGGATGGCGGAAGAGCAGTACTTC.

The chain employs TRBV5-4 and TRBJ1-4; TRBD1 is a possible D gene (6 bases). CDR3 length: 16 amino acids. The germline V gene has CDR1 SGHNT and CDR2 YYREEE (reference sequence). Deletions cut 2 bases from V and 4 bases from J, with 15 bases between. CDR3 coding DNA: TGTGCCAGCAGCTTCGGACAGCCTGCAGGTAATGAAAAACTGTTTTTT. Residues: CASSFGQPAGNEKLFF.

The V and J genes are TRBV18 and TRBJ1-5; weak D call: TRBD1 (6 bases). Trimming pared 0 bases from V and 5 bases from J, leaving 14 bases between. CDR3 size: 16 residues. Germline values: CDR1 KGHSH, CDR2 LQKENI. The CDR3 reads CASSPPGDRMYQPQHF. In DNA, the CDR3 is TGTGCCAGCTCACCACCGGGAGACAGGATGTATCAGCCCCAGCATTTT.

V usage is TRBV5-6 and J usage is TRBJ1-5; no clear D. With 4 bases removed from V and 10 bases from J, the gap between germline ends came to 18 bases. The CDR3 extends over 14 amino acids. Germline assignment: CDR1 SGHDT and CDR2 YYEEEE. The CDR3 loop reads CASSAYSEVSPQHF. The CDR3 DNA reads TGTGCCAGCAGCGCATATAGTGAAGTATCCCCCCAGCATTTT.

The chain is built from TRBV4-3 and TRBJ2-3, with a possible D match to TRBD1 (6 bases). The CDR3 has 15 amino acids. Trimming pared 3 bases from V and 1 base from J, leaving 11 bases between. Germline V gene data show CDR1 as LGHNA and CDR2 as YSLEER. The CDR3 loop reads CASSQRQARTDTQYF. CDR3 coding DNA: TGCGCCAGCAGCCAGAGACAGGCTCGCACAGATACGCAGTATTTT.

This chain connects TRBV5-4 to TRBJ2-3; 7 bases match TRBD2. The V and J ends lost 4 bases and 5 bases, in that order; junction bases with no gene match: 10. CDR1 and CDR2 (germline): SGHNT, YYREEE (reference sequence). CDR3 length equals 15 residues. CDR3 DNA: TGTGCCAGCAGCCTGGGTGGCGGGAGAAAAGATACGCAGTATTTT. Encoded protein: CASSLGGGRKDTQYF.

Only one count was recorded for this clone. The chain recombines TRBV6-6 with TRBJ2-1; weak D call: TRBD1 (5 bases). CDR3 length equals 16 residues. Trimming left V 2 bases short and J 0 bases short, with 11 bases between. The V gene's germline CDR1 is MNHNY and CDR2 SVGAGI (reference sequence). In nucleotides, the CDR3 is TGTGCCAGCAGTTACGGACACCGAAGCTCCTACAATGAGCAGTTCTTC. Translation gives CASSYGHRSSYNEQFF.

A single count supports this clone. J is TRBJ2-7 and V is TRBV9; 9 positions match TRBD2. V lost 3 bases, J lost 2 bases, and 6 bases stayed unmatched. The CDR3 is 15 residues long. CDR1 and CDR2 (germline): SGDLS, YYNGEE. The CDR3: CASSAFSGSTYEQYF. The CDR3 bases are TGTGCCAGCAGCGCATTTAGCGGGAGTACCTACGAGCAGTACTTC.

Here the CDR3 reads CASTLLRDFPEAFF. In nucleotides, the CDR3 is TGTGCCAGCACCCTTCTAAGGGATTTCCCTGAAGCTTTCTTT. This chain connects TRBV7-9 to TRBJ1-1; no definite D call. There are 14 residues in the CDR3. Deletions cut 7 bases from V and 6 bases from J, with 18 bases between. CDR1 and CDR2 (germline): SEHNR, FQNEAQ (reference sequence).

V is TRBV28 and J is TRBJ2-4, with 10 bases that match TRBD1. Unmatched junction bases numbered 3, after V lost 4 bases and J lost 6 bases. Germline assignment: CDR1 MDHEN and CDR2 SYDVKM. There are 14 residues in the CDR3. The CDR3 bases are TGTGCCAGCAGTTCGGGACAGGGGTCAAACATTCAGTACTTC. Protein: CASSSGQGSNIQYF.

In its sample, this clone was seen once. As DNA, the CDR3 is TGCGCCAGCAGCTTGGGGGGGACCAGCTCTGGGGCCAACGTCCTGACTTTC. This sequence encodes CASSLGGTSSGANVLTF. The genes are TRBV5-1 and TRBJ2-6, with D tentatively TRBD1 or TRBD2 (5 bases each). Looked up from germline, CDR1 is SGHRS and CDR2 is YFSETQ. V dropped 0 bases and J dropped 0 bases, with 10 bases sitting between them. This CDR3 comprises 17 residues.

A note on this clone: Other nucleotide sequences from this sample produce the same CDR3. The chain recombines TRBV18 with TRBJ1-5, with D maybe TRBD1 (6 bases). CDR3 length: 15 amino acids. V was pared by 6 bases and J by 5 bases, with 17 bases between. Germline V lookup: CDR1 KGHSH, CDR2 LQKENI. The CDR3 DNA reads TGTGCCAGCTCCCCGGGACAAGGTATTGATCAGCCCCAGCATTTT. Translated: CASSPGQGIDQPQHF.

This clone was found a few times. The CDR3 DNA follows: TGTGCCAGCAGTTTCCAGGATAGCAATCAGCCCCAGCATTTT. Protein: CASSFQDSNQPQHF. This chain uses TRBV27 with TRBJ1-5; D unclear. The CDR3 contains 14 residues. V lost 3 bases and J 0 bases, leaving 6 bases between the germline ends. Germline V lookup: CDR1 MNHEY, CDR2 SMNVEV (reference sequence).

This chain links TRBV15 with TRBJ2-3, with D perhaps TRBD1 (5 bases). The CDR3 is 16 amino acids. Germline V gene lookup returns CDR1 LNHNV and CDR2 YYDKDF (reference sequence). Deletions cut 2 bases from V and 3 bases from J, with 15 bases between. Here the CDR3 DNA reads TGTGCCACCAGCAGACAAACAGGAAGCACAACAGATACGCAGTATTTT. Translation: CATSRQTGSTTDTQYF.

This chain joins TRBV29-1 and TRBJ2-3; 9 bases map to TRBD1. The junction had 3 bases not matched to a gene; V was cut back by 7 bases and J by 4 bases. Germline V gene data show CDR1 as SQVTM and CDR2 as ANQGSEA. This CDR3 has 12 residues. CDR3 loop: CSERQGADTQYF. CDR3 sequence (DNA): TGCAGCGAGCGACAGGGGGCAGATACGCAGTATTTT.

The rearrangement links TRBV18 to TRBJ2-7; 7 bases align to TRBD2. The germline V gene has CDR1 KGHSH and CDR2 LQKENI. This CDR3 has 14 residues. Trimming removed 5 bases from V and 6 bases from J; junction bases left unmatched: 10. CDR3 in amino acids: CASSTREVLREQYF. DNA of the CDR3: TGTGCCAGCTCAACCCGGGAGGTCCTTCGCGAGCAGTACTTC.

The V call is TRBV11-2, the J call TRBJ1-5; the D is unclear. The germline V gene has CDR1 SGHAT and CDR2 FQNNGV. Trimming removed 1 base at V and 5 bases at J, with 12 bases between. The CDR3 runs to 15 residues. The CDR3 loop is CASSLGVGFDQPQHF. In DNA form, the CDR3 reads TGTGCCAGCAGCTTAGGGGTAGGGTTTGATCAGCCCCAGCATTTT.